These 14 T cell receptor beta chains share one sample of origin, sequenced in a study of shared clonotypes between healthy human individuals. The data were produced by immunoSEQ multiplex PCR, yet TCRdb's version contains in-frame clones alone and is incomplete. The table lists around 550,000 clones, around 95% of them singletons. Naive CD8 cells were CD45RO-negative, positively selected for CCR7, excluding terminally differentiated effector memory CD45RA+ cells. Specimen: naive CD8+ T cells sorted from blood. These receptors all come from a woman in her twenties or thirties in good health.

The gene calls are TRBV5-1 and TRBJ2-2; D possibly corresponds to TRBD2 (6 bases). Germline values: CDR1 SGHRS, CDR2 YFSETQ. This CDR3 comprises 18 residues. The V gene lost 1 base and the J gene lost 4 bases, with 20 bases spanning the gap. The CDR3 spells CASSLPHQREDSTGELFF. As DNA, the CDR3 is TGCGCCAGCAGCTTGCCGCACCAGAGGGAGGATTCCACCGGGGAGCTGTTTTTT.

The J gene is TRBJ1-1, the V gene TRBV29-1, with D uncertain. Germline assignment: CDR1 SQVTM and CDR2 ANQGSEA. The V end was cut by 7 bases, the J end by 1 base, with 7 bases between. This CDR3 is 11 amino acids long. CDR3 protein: CSAISNTEAFF. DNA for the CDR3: TGCAGCGCTATATCGAACACTGAAGCTTTCTTT.

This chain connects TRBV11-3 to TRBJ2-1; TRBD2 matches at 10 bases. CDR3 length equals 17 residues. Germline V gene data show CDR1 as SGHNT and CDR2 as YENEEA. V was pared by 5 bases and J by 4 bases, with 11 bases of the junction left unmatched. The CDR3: CASSARAGTSEYNEQFF. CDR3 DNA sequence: TGTGCCAGCAGCGCGCGGGCCGGGACTAGCGAGTACAATGAGCAGTTCTTC.

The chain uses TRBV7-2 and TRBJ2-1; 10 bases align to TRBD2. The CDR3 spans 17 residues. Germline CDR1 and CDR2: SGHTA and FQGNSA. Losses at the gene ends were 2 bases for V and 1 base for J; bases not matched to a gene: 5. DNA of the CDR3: TGTGCCAGCAGCTTAAAAGGACTAGCGGTTTCCTACAATGAGCAGTTCTTC. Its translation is CASSLKGLAVSYNEQFF. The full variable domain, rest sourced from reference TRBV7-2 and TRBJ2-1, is GAGVSQSPSNKVTEKGKDVELRCDPISGHTALYWYRQSLGQGLEFLIYFQGNSAPDKSGLPSDRFSAERTGGSVSTLTIQRTQQEDSAVYLCASSLKGLAVSYNEQFFGPGTRLTVL.

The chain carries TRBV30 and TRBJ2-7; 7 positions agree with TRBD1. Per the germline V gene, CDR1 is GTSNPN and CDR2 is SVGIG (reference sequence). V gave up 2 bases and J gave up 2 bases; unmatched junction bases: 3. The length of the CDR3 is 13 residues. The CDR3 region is CAWSPTGAYEQYF. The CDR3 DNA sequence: TGTGCCTGGAGTCCTACAGGGGCCTACGAGCAGTACTTC. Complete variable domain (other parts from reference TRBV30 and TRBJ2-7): SQTIHQWPATLVQPVGSPLSLECTVEGTSNPNLYWYRQAAGRGLQLLFYSVGIGQISSEVPQNLSASRPQDRQFILSSKKLLLSDSGFYLCAWSPTGAYEQYFGPGTRLTVT.

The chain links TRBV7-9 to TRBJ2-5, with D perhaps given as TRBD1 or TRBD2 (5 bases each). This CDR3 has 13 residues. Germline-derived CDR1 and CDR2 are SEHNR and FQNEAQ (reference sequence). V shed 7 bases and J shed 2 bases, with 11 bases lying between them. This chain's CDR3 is CASTRDGQETQYF. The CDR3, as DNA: TGTGCCAGCACCCGGGACGGTCAAGAGACCCAGTACTTC.

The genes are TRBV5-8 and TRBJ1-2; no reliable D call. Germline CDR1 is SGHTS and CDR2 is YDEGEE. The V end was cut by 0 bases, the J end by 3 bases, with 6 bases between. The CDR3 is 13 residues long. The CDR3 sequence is CASSLDHDYGYTF. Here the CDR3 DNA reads TGTGCCAGCAGCTTGGATCACGACTATGGCTACACCTTC.

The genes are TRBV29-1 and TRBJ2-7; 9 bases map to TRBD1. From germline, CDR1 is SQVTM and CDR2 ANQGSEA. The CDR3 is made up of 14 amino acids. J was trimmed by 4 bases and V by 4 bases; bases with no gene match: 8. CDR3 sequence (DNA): TGCAGCGTTGGGGTCCGGGACAGGGCTTACGAGCAGTACTTC. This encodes CSVGVRDRAYEQYF.

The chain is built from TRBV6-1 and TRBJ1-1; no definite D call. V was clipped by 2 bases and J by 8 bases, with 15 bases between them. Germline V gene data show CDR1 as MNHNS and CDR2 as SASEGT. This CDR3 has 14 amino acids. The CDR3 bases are TGTGCCAGCAGTGAAATCAGCCTTGAGCGAGAAGCTTTCTTT. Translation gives CASSEISLEREAFF.

CDR3 in DNA: TGCGCCAGCAGCCAAGAAGTCTCGGGAGATGGGGAAAAACTGTTTTTT. This sequence encodes CASSQEVSGDGEKLFF. The rearrangement links TRBV4-1 to TRBJ1-4, with D unresolved. Germline-derived CDR1 and CDR2 are MGHRA and YSYEKL. The ends were cut back, 0 bases at V and 8 bases at J, with 16 bases in the middle. This CDR3 is 16 amino acids long.

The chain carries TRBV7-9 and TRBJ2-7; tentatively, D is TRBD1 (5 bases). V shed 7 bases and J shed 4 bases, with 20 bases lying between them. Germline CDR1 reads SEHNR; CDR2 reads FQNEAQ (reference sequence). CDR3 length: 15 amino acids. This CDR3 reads CASNSFDRSIYEQYF. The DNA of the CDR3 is TGTGCCAGCAACTCCTTCGACAGATCCATTTACGAGCAGTACTTC.

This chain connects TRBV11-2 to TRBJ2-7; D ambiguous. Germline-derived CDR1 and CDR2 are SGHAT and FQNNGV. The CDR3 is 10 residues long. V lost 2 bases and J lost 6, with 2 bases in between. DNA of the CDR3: TGTGCCAGCAGCTTAAGCGAGCAGTACTTC. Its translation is CASSLSEQYF.

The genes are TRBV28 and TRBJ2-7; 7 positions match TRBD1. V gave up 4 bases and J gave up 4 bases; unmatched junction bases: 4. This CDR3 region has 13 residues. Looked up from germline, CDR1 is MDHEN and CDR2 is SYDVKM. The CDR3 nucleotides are TGTGCCAGCAGTTCGGACAGGCGATACGAGCAGTACTTC. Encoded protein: CASSSDRRYEQYF.

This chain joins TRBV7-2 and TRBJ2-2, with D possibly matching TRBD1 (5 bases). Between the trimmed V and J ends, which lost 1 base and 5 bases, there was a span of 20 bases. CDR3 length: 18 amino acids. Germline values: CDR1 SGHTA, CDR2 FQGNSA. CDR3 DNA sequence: TGTGCCAGCAGCTTAGACAGGCAGGGCTGGAAATTTACCGGGGAGCTGTTTTTT. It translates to CASSLDRQGWKFTGELFF.